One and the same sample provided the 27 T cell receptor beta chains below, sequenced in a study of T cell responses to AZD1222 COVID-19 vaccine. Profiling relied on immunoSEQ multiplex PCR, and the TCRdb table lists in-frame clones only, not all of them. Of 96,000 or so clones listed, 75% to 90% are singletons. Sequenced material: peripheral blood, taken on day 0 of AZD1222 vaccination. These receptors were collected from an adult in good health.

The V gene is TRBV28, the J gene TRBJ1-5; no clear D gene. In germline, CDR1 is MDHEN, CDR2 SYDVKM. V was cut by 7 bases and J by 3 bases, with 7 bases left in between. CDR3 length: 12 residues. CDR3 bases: TGTGCCAGCACCAGAAACAATCAGCCCCAGCATTTT. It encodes CASTRNNQPQHF.

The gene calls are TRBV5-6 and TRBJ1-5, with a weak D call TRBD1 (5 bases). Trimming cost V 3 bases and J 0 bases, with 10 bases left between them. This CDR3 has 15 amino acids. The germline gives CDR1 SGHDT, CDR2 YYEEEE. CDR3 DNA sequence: TGTGCCAGCAGCTGGGGCCCTTATAGCAATCAGCCCCAGCATTTT. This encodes CASSWGPYSNQPQHF. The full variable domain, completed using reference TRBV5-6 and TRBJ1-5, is DAGVTQSPTHLIKTRGQQVTLRCSPKSGHDTVSWYQQALGQGPQFIFQYYEEEERQRGNFPDRFSGHQFPNYSSELNVNALLLGDSALYLCASSWGPYSNQPQHFGDGTRLSIL.

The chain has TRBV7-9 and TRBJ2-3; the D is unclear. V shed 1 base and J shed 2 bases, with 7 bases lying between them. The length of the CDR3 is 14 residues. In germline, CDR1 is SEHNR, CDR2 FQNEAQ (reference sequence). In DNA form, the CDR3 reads TGTGCCAGCAGCTTAGAAACCGACACAGATACGCAGTATTTT. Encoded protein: CASSLETDTDTQYF.

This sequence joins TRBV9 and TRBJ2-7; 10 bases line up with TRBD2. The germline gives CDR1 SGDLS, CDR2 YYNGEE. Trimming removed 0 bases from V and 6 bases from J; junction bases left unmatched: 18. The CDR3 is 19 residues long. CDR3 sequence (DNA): TGTGCCAGCAGCGTAGCTACCCTAGCGGGAGCCCTCACAAATCCCGAGCAGTACTTC. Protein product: CASSVATLAGALTNPEQYF.

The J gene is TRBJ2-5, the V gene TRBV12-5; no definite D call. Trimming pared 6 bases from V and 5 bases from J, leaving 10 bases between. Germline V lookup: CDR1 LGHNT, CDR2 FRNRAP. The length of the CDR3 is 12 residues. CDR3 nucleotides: TGTGCTAGTGGCTCCCCGTTTGAGACCCAGTACTTC. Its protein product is CASGSPFETQYF.

In nucleotides, the CDR3 is TGTGCCAGCAGCGCGGAGGCAGTATCCACCGGGGAGCTGTTTTTT. It specifies CASSAEAVSTGELFF. The gene calls are TRBV9 and TRBJ2-2; D possibly corresponds to TRBD2 (5 bases). This CDR3 has 15 amino acids. V was pared by 3 bases and J by 4 bases, with 13 bases between. Germline loops: CDR1 SGDLS, CDR2 YYNGEE.

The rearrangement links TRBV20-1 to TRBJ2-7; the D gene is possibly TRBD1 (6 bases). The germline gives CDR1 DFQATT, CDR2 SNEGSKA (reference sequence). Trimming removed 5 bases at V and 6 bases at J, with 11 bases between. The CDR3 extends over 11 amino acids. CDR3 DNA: TGCAGTGCTGGGGGCCCTCTCGAGCAGTACTTC. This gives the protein CSAGGPLEQYF.

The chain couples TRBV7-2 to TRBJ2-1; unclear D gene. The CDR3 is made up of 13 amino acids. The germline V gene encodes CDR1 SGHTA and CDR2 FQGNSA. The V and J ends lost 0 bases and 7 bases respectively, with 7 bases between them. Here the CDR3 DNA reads TGTGCCAGCAGCTTAGCGCATTGGAATGAGCAGTTCTTC. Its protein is CASSLAHWNEQFF.

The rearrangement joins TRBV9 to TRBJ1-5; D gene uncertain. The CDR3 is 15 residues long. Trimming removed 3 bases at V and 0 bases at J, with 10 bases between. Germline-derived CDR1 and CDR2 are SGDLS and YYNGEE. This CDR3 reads CASSDGSYSNQPQHF. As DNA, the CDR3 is TGTGCCAGCAGCGACGGGTCTTATAGCAATCAGCCCCAGCATTTT.

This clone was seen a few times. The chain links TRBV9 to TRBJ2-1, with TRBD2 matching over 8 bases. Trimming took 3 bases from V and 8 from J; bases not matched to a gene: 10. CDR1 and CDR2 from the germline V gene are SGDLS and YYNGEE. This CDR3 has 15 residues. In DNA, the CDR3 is TGTGCCAGCAGCGCCCGCATAGCGGGAATCGATGAGCAGTTCTTC. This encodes CASSARIAGIDEQFF.

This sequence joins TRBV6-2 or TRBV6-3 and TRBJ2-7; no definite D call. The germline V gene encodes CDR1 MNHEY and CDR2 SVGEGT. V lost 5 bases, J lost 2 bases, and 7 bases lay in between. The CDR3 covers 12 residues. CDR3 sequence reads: CASSPDAYEQYF. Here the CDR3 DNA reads TGTGCCAGCAGTCCGGATGCCTACGAGCAGTACTTC.

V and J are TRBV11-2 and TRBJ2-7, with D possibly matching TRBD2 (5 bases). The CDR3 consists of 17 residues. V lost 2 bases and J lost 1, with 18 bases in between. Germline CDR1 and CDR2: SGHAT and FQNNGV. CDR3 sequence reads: CASSLFSRGVQSYEQYF. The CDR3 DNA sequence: TGTGCCAGCAGCTTATTCAGTCGGGGAGTCCAATCCTACGAGCAGTACTTC.

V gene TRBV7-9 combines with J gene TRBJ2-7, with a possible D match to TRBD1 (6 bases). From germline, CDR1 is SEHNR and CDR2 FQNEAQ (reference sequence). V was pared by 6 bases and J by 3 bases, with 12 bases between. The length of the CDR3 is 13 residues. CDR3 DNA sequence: TGTGCCAGCAGTTCTACCAGGGGCTACGAGCAGTACTTC. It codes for CASSSTRGYEQYF. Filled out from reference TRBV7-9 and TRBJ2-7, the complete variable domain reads DTGVSQNPRHKITKRGQNVTFRCDPISEHNRLYWYRQTLGQGPEFLTYFQNEAQLEKSRLLSDRFSAERPKGSFSTLEIQRTEQGDSAMYLCASSSTRGYEQYFGPGTRLTVT.

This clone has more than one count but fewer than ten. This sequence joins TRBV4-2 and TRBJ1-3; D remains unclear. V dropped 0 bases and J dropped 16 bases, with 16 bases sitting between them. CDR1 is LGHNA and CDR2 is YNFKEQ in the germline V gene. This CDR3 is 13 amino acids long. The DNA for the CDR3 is TGTGCCAGCAGCCAAGATAGAGGGAGCGCGCTGTATTTT. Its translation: CASSQDRGSALYF.

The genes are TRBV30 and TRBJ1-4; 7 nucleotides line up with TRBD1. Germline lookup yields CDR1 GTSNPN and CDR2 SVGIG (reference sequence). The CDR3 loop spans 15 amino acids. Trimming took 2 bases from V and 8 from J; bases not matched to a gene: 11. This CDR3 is CAWSSTGVRNEKLFF. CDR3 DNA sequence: TGTGCCTGGAGTTCTACAGGGGTTAGGAACGAAAAACTGTTTTTT.

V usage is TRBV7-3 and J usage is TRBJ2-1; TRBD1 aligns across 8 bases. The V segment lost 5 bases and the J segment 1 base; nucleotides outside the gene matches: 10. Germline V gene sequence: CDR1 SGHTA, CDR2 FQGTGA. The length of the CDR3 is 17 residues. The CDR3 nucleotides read TGTGCCAGCAGCCCTTTCTCTCAGGGGGCGTCCTACAATGAGCAGTTCTTC. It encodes CASSPFSQGASYNEQFF.

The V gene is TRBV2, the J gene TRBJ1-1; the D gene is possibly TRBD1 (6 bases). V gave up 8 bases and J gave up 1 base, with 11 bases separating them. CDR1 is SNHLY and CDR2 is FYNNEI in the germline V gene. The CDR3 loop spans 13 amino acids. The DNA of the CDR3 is TGTGCCAGCGGTACGGGGGCGAACACTGAAGCTTTCTTT. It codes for CASGTGANTEAFF.

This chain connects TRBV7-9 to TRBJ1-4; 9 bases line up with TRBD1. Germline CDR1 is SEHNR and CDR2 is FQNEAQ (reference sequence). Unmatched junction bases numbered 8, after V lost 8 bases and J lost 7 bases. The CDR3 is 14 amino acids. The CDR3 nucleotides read TGTGCCAGCCAGGGGACAGGGTTGGGTGAAAAACTGTTTTTT. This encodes CASQGTGLGEKLFF.

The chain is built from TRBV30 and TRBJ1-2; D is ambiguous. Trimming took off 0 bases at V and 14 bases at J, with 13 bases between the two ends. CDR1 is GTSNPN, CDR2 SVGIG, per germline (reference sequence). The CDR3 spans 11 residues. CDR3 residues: CAWSVLRSHTF. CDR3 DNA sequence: TGTGCCTGGAGTGTTTTGAGGAGTCATACCTTC.

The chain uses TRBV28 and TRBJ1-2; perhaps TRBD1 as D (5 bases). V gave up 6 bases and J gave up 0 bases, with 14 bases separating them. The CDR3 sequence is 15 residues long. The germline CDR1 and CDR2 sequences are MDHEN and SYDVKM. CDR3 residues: CASSKSRGTNYGYTF. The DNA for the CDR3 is TGTGCCAGCAGCAAGAGTCGGGGGACTAACTATGGCTACACCTTC.

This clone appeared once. CDR3 loop: CASSARTYEQYF. CDR3 nucleotides: TGTGCCAGCAGTGCAAGGACCTACGAGCAGTACTTC. The chain has TRBV2 and TRBJ2-7; D is undetermined. This CDR3 is 12 amino acids long. The germline V gene has CDR1 SNHLY and CDR2 FYNNEI. V shed 4 bases and J shed 2 bases, with 6 bases lying between them.

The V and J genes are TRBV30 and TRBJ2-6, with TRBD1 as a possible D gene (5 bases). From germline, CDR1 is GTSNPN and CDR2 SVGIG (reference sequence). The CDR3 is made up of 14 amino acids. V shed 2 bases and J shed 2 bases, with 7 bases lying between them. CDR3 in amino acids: CAWSPGTGANVLTF. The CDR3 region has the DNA TGTGCCTGGAGTCCAGGGACTGGGGCCAACGTCCTGACTTTC.

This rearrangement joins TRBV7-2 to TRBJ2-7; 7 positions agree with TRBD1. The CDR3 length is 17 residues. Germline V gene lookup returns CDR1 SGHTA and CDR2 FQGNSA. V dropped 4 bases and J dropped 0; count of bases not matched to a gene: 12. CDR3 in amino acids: CASSSTGLAASSYEQYF. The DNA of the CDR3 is TGTGCCAGCAGCTCGACAGGGTTGGCGGCCAGCTCCTACGAGCAGTACTTC.

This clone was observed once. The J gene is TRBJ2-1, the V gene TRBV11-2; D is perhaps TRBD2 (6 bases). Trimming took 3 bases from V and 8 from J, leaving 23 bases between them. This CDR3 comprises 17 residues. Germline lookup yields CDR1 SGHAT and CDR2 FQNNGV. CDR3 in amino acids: CASSFLGRGPRGDEQFF. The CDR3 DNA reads TGTGCCAGCAGCTTCTTGGGGCGGGGTCCCCGGGGCGATGAGCAGTTCTTC.

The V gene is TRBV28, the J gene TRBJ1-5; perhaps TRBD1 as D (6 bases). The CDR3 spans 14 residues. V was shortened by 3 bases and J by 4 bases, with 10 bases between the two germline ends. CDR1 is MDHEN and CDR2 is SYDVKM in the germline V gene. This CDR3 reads CASSLDSPNQPQHF. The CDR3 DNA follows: TGTGCCAGCAGTTTGGACAGCCCTAATCAGCCCCAGCATTTT.

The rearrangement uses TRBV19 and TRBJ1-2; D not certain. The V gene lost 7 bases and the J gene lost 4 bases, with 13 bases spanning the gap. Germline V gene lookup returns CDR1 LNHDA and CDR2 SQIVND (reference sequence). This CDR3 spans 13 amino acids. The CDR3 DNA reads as TGTGCCAGTAATCCTGGGCGGTTCTATGGCTACACCTTC. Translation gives CASNPGRFYGYTF.

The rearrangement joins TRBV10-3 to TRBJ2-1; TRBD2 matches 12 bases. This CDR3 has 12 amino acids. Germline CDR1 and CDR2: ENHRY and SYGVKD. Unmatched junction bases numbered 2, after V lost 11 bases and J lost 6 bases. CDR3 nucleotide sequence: TGTGCCGCTAGCGGGAGGGTCAATGAGCAGTTCTTC. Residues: CAASGRVNEQFF.